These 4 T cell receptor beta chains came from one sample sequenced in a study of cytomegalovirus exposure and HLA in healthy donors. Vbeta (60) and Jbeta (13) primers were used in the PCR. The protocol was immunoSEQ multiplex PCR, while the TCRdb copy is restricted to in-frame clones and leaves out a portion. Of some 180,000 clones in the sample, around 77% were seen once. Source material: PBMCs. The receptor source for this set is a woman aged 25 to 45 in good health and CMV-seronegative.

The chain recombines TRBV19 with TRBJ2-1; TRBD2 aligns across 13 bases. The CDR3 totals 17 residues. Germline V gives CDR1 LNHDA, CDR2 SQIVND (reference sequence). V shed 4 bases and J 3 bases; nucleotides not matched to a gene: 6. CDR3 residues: CASSRRLAGGLYNEQFF. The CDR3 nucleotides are TGTGCCAGTAGTAGAAGACTAGCGGGGGGACTCTACAATGAGCAGTTCTTC.

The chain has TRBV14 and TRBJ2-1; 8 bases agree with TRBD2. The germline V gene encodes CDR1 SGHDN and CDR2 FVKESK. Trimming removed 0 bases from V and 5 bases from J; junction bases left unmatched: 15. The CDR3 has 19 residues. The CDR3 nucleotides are TGTGCCAGCAGCCAAGACCTGATAGGCTGGGGCGGGGGGAACAATGAGCAGTTCTTC. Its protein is CASSQDLIGWGGGNNEQFF.

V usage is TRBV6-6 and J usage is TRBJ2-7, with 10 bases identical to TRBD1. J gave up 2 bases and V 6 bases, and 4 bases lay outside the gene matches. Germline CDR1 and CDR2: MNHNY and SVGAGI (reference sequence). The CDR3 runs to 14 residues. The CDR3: CASRDRGGTYEQYF. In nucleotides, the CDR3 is TGTGCCAGCAGGGACAGGGGGGGGACCTACGAGCAGTACTTC.

This CDR3 is CASSFSPNYGPMNTEAFF. The CDR3, as DNA: TGTGCCAGCAGTTTTAGTCCCAATTACGGTCCTATGAACACTGAAGCTTTCTTT. This chain uses TRBV27 with TRBJ1-1; D gene unclear. The CDR3 runs 18 residues. V lost 3 bases and J 0 bases, leaving 20 bases between the germline ends. Germline CDR1 and CDR2: MNHEY and SMNVEV (reference sequence).